The 29 T cell receptor beta chains reported below all come from one sample, sequenced in a study of T cells in Graves' hyperthyroidism and ophthalmopathy. RNA transcripts gave rise to amplified TCR beta CDR3 regions. The TCR CDR3 first-round RT-PCR relied on the HTBI primer set. MiXCR was run by TCRdb on the multiplex PCR reads, yielding one entry per CDR3 protein. The repertoire includes approximately 710,000 distinct CDR3 sequences, 15% to 20% of them detected once, and roughly 16% sits in the top ten. Sequenced input: blood. All receptors come from a man between 50 and 59 years old with Graves' hyperthyroidism.

The chain joins TRBV11-2 to TRBJ2-1; D is tentatively TRBD1 or TRBD2 (6 bases each). Per germline, CDR1 SGHAT and CDR2 FQNNGV. CDR3 length: 17 residues. V lost 5 bases to trimming and J lost 3 bases, with 20 bases between them. The CDR3 nucleotides read TGTGCCAGCAGCAAAGGGGGTCCCCGGGAGAACTACAATGAGCAGTTCTTC. Translating it yields CASSKGGPRENYNEQFF.

The sample holds a few counts of this clonotype. The chain employs TRBV6-1 and TRBJ2-7; D is unresolved. V lost 1 base to trimming and J lost 9 bases, with 7 bases between them. The CDR3 is 11 amino acids. CDR1 MNHNS and CDR2 SASEGT come from the germline V gene. CDR3 protein: CASSEVWRQYF. The CDR3 region has the DNA TGTGCCAGCAGTGAAGTGTGGAGGCAGTACTTC.

This clonotype was observed many times. The genes are TRBV15 and TRBJ2-3; possible D gene TRBD1, 6 bases. Between the trimmed V and J ends, which lost 5 bases and 0 bases, there was a span of 9 bases. This CDR3 comprises 14 residues. Germline V gene sequence: CDR1 LNHNV, CDR2 YYDKDF (reference sequence). This chain's CDR3 is CATSEQGSTDTQYF. CDR3 nucleotide sequence: TGTGCCACCAGCGAACAGGGTAGCACAGATACGCAGTATTTT.

This clonotype was detected many times. The CDR3 here is CASSAASGSPSTDTQYF. The CDR3 coding sequence is TGTGCCAGCAGTGCAGCTAGCGGGAGCCCCTCCACAGATACGCAGTATTTT. The J gene is TRBJ2-3, the V gene TRBV7-9, with 10 bases identical to TRBD2. The CDR3 length is 17 residues. V shed 6 bases, J shed 2 bases, and the junction held 11 bases outside the gene matches. Germline V gives CDR1 SEHNR, CDR2 FQNEAQ (reference sequence).

This clonotype was found many times. V and J are TRBV7-3 and TRBJ2-3; possibly TRBD1 or TRBD2 for D (5 bases each). V shed 0 bases and J shed 8 bases, with 12 bases lying between them. This CDR3 spans 14 amino acids. Germline CDR1 is SGHTA and CDR2 is FQGTGA. CDR3: CASSLTGGGGTQYF. The CDR3 coding sequence is TGTGCCAGCAGCTTAACAGGAGGTGGGGGTACGCAGTATTTT.

This clonotype came up many times. The chain has TRBV2 and TRBJ2-3; TRBD2 aligns across 9 bases. The length of the CDR3 is 15 residues. Germline loops: CDR1 SNHLY, CDR2 FYNNEI. The V gene end was trimmed by 6 bases and the J gene end by 6 bases; junction bases not matched to a gene: 10. This chain's CDR3 is CASRPGLASGDTQYF. The CDR3 DNA sequence: TGTGCCAGCAGGCCCGGACTAGCGTCGGGTGATACGCAGTATTTT. Based on the CDR3 plus reference TRBV2 and TRBJ2-3, the full variable domain is EPEVTQTPSHQVTQMGQEVILRCVPISNHLYFYWYRQILGQKVEFLVSFYNNEISEKSEIFDDQFSVERPDGSNFTLKIRSTKLEDSAMYFCASRPGLASGDTQYFGPGTRLTVL.

This clonotype came up many times. J is TRBJ1-1 and V is TRBV7-8, with a tentative D call TRBD1 (6 bases). Between the trimmed V and J ends, which lost 5 bases and 5 bases, there was a span of 15 bases. Germline loops: CDR1 SGHVS, CDR2 FQNEAQ. This CDR3 is 14 amino acids long. DNA of the CDR3: TGTGCCAGCAGCCCAGCGGGGGGCGCGACTGAAGCTTTCTTT. It specifies CASSPAGGATEAFF.

There are many counts of this clonotype. The rearrangement joins TRBV28 to TRBJ1-2; 7 bases fit TRBD1. V trimming: 3 bases; J trimming: 1 base; junction bases outside the gene matches: 2. The germline gives CDR1 MDHEN, CDR2 SYDVKM. This CDR3 region has 14 residues. This CDR3 reads CASSLTGNNYGYTF. CDR3 nucleotides: TGTGCCAGCAGTTTGACAGGGAATAACTATGGCTACACCTTC.

This clonotype was picked up a small number of times. The chain couples TRBV7-3 to TRBJ2-3; possibly TRBD1 for D (8 bases). The CDR3 is 15 amino acids. Trimming shortened V by 5 bases and J by 1 base, and 13 bases separated the two germline ends. Germline loops: CDR1 SGHTA, CDR2 FQGTGA. This CDR3 is CASSATGGGTDTQYF. In DNA form, the CDR3 reads TGTGCCAGCAGCGCTACAGGGGGGGGCACAGATACGCAGTATTTT.

This clonotype was seen more than once but under ten times. V gene TRBV9 combines with J gene TRBJ2-3, with D perhaps TRBD1 or TRBD2 (6 bases each). The V end was cut by 0 bases, the J end by 2 bases, with 16 bases between. In germline, CDR1 is SGDLS, CDR2 YYNGEE. CDR3 length: 17 residues. CDR3 coding DNA: TGTGCCAGCAGCGTAGCTTTTTTGGGGGGCTACACAGATACGCAGTATTTT. It yields the protein CASSVAFLGGYTDTQYF.

This clonotype was seen repeatedly, ten times or more. The chain is built from TRBV6-2 or TRBV6-3 and TRBJ2-1, with D possibly TRBD2 on 6 matching bases. This CDR3 comprises 14 residues. V was clipped by 6 bases and J by 3 bases, with 12 bases between them. Germline-derived CDR1 and CDR2 are MNHEY and SVGEGT. The DNA for the CDR3 is TGTGCCAGCAGAGAGGGAGGAATCTACAATGAGCAGTTCTTC. Translation gives CASREGGIYNEQFF.

The sample holds many counts of this clonotype. The genes are TRBV7-2 and TRBJ2-1, with D unclear. This CDR3 is built from 15 residues. Between the trimmed V and J ends, which lost 1 base and 0 bases, there was a span of 7 bases. Germline V gene sequence: CDR1 SGHTA, CDR2 FQGNSA. The CDR3 sequence is CASSLDGASYNEQFF. CDR3 nucleotides: TGTGCCAGCAGCTTAGACGGAGCCTCCTACAATGAGCAGTTCTTC.

This clonotype has a handful of counts. At one end the junction does not follow the germline gene, possibly because of a read error. V is TRBV7-2 and J is TRBJ2-1; D is undetermined. Germline V lookup: CDR1 SGHTA, CDR2 FQGNSA. CDR3 length: 15 amino acids. CDR3 loop: CANSLREWSYNEQFF. CDR3 coding DNA: TGTGCCAACAGCTTACGCGAGTGGTCGTACAATGAGCAGTTCTTC.

This clonotype was seen a handful of times. The chain couples TRBV18 to TRBJ2-5, with no clear D. The V end was cut by 2 bases, the J end by 4 bases, with 14 bases between. This CDR3 is 15 amino acids long. The germline V gene encodes CDR1 KGHSH and CDR2 LQKENI. CDR3 sequence: CASSPGIVNLETQYF. The CDR3 coding sequence is TGTGCCAGCTCACCAGGGATAGTGAATTTAGAGACCCAGTACTTC.

V gene TRBV6-2 or TRBV6-3 combines with J gene TRBJ2-5, with 8 positions matching TRBD2. CDR1 is MNHEY, CDR2 SVGEGT, per germline. The CDR3 has 14 amino acids. Trimming cost V 4 bases and J 5 bases; bases outside gene matches: 6. CDR3 coding DNA: TGTGCCAGCAGTTCTCCGGGACTAGTTGAGACCCAGTACTTC. It codes for CASSSPGLVETQYF.

The V and J genes are TRBV29-1 and TRBJ2-7; a weak D match, TRBD1 (7 bases). V shed 0 bases and J shed 1 base, with 13 bases lying between them. Germline loops: CDR1 SQVTM, CDR2 ANQGSEA. There are 15 residues in the CDR3. CDR3 region: CSVEDRRGQSYEQYF. Written as DNA, the CDR3 is TGCAGCGTTGAAGATCGGAGGGGACAGTCCTACGAGCAGTACTTC.

Comment on this clonotype: This clone may be a read error of a much larger clone one base away. The J gene is TRBJ2-3, the V gene TRBV12-3 or TRBV12-4, with 11 bases that match TRBD2. The CDR3 sequence is 16 residues long. V trimming: 6 bases; J trimming: 4 bases; junction bases outside the gene matches: 9. The CDR3 region has the DNA TGTGCCAGCAGCTCCCGACTAGCGGGATTGTCAGATACGCAGTATTTT. This encodes CASSSRLAGLSDTQYF.

This clonotype was recorded at least ten times. The V gene is TRBV11-2, the J gene TRBJ2-7; either TRBD1 or TRBD2 may supply D (5 bases each). Germline CDR1 and CDR2: SGHAT and FQNNGV. V lost 5 bases to trimming and J lost 6 bases, with 17 bases between them. CDR3 size: 14 residues. CDR3 residues: CASSLIWGSREQYF. CDR3 coding DNA: TGTGCCAGCAGCCTGATTTGGGGGAGTCGCGAGCAGTACTTC.

This clonotype was seen a handful of times. DNA for the CDR3: TGTGCCAGCAGCTTAGCTCGGGAGGGAGATACGCAGTATTTT. As protein: CASSLAREGDTQYF. The chain employs TRBV7-9 and TRBJ2-3; 8 bases agree with TRBD2. This CDR3 contains 14 residues. Looked up from germline, CDR1 is SEHNR and CDR2 is FQNEAQ (reference sequence). The V and J ends lost 0 bases and 5 bases, in that order; junction bases with no gene match: 1.

This sequence joins TRBV6-1 and TRBJ2-1; TRBD2 matches at 13 bases. CDR1 and CDR2 (germline): MNHNS, SASEGT. The V gene end was trimmed by 11 bases and the J gene end by 4 bases; junction bases not matched to a gene: 11. There are 16 residues in the CDR3. CDR3 residues: CALIPGLAGQYNEQFF. The CDR3 DNA sequence: TGTGCCCTTATTCCGGGACTAGCGGGACAATACAATGAGCAGTTCTTC.

This clonotype was seen a handful of times. The chain carries TRBV9 and TRBJ2-3, with 7 bases matching TRBD1. V gave up 4 bases and J gave up 0 bases; unmatched junction bases: 8. Germline CDR1 is SGDLS and CDR2 is YYNGEE. This CDR3 is 16 amino acids long. Here the CDR3 DNA reads TGTGCCAGCAGCTTCTCCGGGACAGCAAGCACAGATACGCAGTATTTT. Amino acids: CASSFSGTASTDTQYF. The full variable domain, its missing parts supplied by reference TRBV9 and TRBJ2-3, is DSGVTQTPKHLITATGQRVTLRCSPRSGDLSVYWYQQSLDQGLQFLIQYYNGEERAKGNILERFSAQQFPDLHSELNLSSLELGDSALYFCASSFSGTASTDTQYFGPGTRLTVL.

Many counts were recorded for this clonotype. V usage is TRBV2 and J usage is TRBJ2-7; either TRBD1 or TRBD2 may supply D (5 bases each). The CDR3 is 16 amino acids. Trimming shortened V by 6 bases and J by 3 bases, and 21 bases separated the two germline ends. Germline assignment: CDR1 SNHLY and CDR2 FYNNEI. CDR3 bases: TGTGCCAGCAGGGGACCCCTTCGACAGAAGTTCTACGAGCAGTACTTC. Amino acid sequence: CASRGPLRQKFYEQYF.

V and J are TRBV5-4 and TRBJ1-3; TRBD1 matches at 7 bases. Germline assignment: CDR1 SGHNT and CDR2 YYREEE (reference sequence). V lost 2 bases, J lost 4 bases, and 6 bases stayed unmatched. The CDR3 runs to 15 residues. The CDR3 coding sequence is TGTGCCAGCAGCTTCGGGACAGTCGCGGGAAACACCATATATTTT. Translation gives CASSFGTVAGNTIYF.

Many counts were recorded for this clonotype. This sequence joins TRBV2 and TRBJ1-1; 11 bases align to TRBD1. This CDR3 contains 16 residues. Germline loops: CDR1 SNHLY, CDR2 FYNNEI. J gave up 4 bases and V 7 bases, and 11 bases lay outside the gene matches. This CDR3 is CASIDRDRGRGTEAFF. In DNA, the CDR3 is TGTGCCAGCATAGACCGGGACAGGGGGAGGGGCACTGAAGCTTTCTTT.

The chain couples TRBV7-3 to TRBJ2-3; 7 bases align to TRBD1. V shed 4 bases, J shed 2 bases, and the junction held 6 bases outside the gene matches. The germline gives CDR1 SGHTA, CDR2 FQGTGA. The CDR3 sequence is 15 residues long. The CDR3 loop is CASSSQTGFTDTQYF. The CDR3 nucleotides are TGTGCCAGCAGCTCACAGACAGGGTTCACAGATACGCAGTATTTT.

Ten or more counts support this clonotype. CDR3 protein: CASNFRDSRYNEQFF. CDR3 sequence (DNA): TGTGCCAGCAATTTCCGGGACAGCCGTTACAATGAGCAGTTCTTC. V usage is TRBV27 and J usage is TRBJ2-1; 7 positions agree with TRBD1. Germline V lookup: CDR1 MNHEY, CDR2 SMNVEV (reference sequence). Trimming took 7 bases from V and 4 from J; bases not matched to a gene: 10. The CDR3 loop spans 15 amino acids.

This clonotype was counted at least ten times. V is TRBV3-1 and J is TRBJ2-3; D gene unclear. Germline assignment: CDR1 LGHDT and CDR2 YNNKEL (reference sequence). This CDR3 comprises 15 residues. The V gene lost 0 bases and the J gene lost 4 bases, with 11 bases spanning the gap. The CDR3 loop reads CASSQDRRRADTQYF. DNA for the CDR3: TGTGCCAGCAGCCAAGATCGGCGAAGGGCAGATACGCAGTATTTT.

The genes are TRBV6-2 or TRBV6-3 and TRBJ1-5, with D unresolved. The CDR3 sequence is 16 residues long. The V gene's germline CDR1 is MNHEY and CDR2 SVGEGT. Trimming stripped 1 base from V and 0 bases from J, with 10 bases between. The CDR3 nucleotides read TGTGCCAGCAGTTACTATGCGATCTATAGCAATCAGCCCCAGCATTTT. It specifies CASSYYAIYSNQPQHF.

A few counts support this clonotype. This rearrangement joins TRBV4-1 to TRBJ2-1; unclear D gene. CDR1 and CDR2 (germline): MGHRA, YSYEKL. V was shortened by 0 bases and J by 8 bases, with 11 bases between the two germline ends. The CDR3 has 14 residues. CDR3 loop: CASSQERLIDEQFF. The CDR3 DNA reads TGCGCCAGCAGCCAAGAAAGGCTCATCGATGAGCAGTTCTTC.